This T cell receptor beta chain is from a study of response to subunit inactivated influenza vaccine. Study-level points and caveats: The authors suggested that few new T cells are recruited per seasonal influenza vaccination.

TCRdb re-called the RT-PCR reads with MiXCR, one entry per CDR3 protein. The repertoire holds some 500,000 distinct CDR3 sequences, with under 15% as singletons. The CDR3 sequence is 17 residues long. The germline V gene has CDR1 MNHEY and CDR2 SVGEGT. The J segment lost 12 bases and the V segment lost 2 bases, leaving 19 bases of the junction unmatched. This clonotype was recorded a few times. Its specificity is not known. The chain links TRBV6-2 or TRBV6-3 to TRBJ2-1; TRBD2 matches 7 bases. The clonotype originates from a man aged 45 to 65 who received an inactivated influenza vaccine. The sample was PBMCs from blood, taken more than 35 days after vaccination. The CDR3 here is CASSYEFLAGEGLWQFF. CDR3 in DNA: TGTGCCAGCAGTTACGAGTTCCTGGCGGGAGAGGGGTTGTGGCAGTTCTTC.